What follows is one T cell receptor beta chain and its context. Its antigen remains unknown. The sample is drawn from a study of shared clonotypes between healthy human individuals. Study-level points and caveats: Rarefaction indicated that sorted-subset sequencing remained incomplete although depth was large. Shared clonotypes across all four donors exceeded non-shared ones in generation probability. It was expected that sequencing depth would affect clonotype sharing among donors.

Generated by immunoSEQ multiplex PCR, the TCRdb table keeps only in-frame clones and is missing some. The repertoire holds more than 900,000 clones, with 70% to 80% as singletons. Germline V gene sequence: CDR1 LNHDA, CDR2 SQIVND (reference sequence). V gave up 2 bases and J gave up 4 bases; unmatched junction bases: 8. This CDR3 is 16 amino acids long. The healthy adult donors were HIV-negative and reported no recent acute infections or vaccinations. The sequencing sample was made of memory CD4+ T cells from PBMCs. Sample subset: CD45RA-negative fraction. The chain recombines TRBV19 with TRBJ1-5, with 7 bases identical to TRBD1. The origin of this receptor is a man younger than 35 in good health. Some clones in this sample may be carry-over from other donors' samples. For the CDR3, the DNA is TGTGCCAGTAGTATACGCACAGGGGTGGTTAATCAGCCCCAGCATTTT. Translation gives CASSIRTGVVNQPQHF. Complete variable domain (other parts from reference TRBV19 and TRBJ1-5): DGGITQSPKYLFRKEGQNVTLSCEQNLNHDAMYWYRQDPGQGLRLIYYSQIVNDFQKGDIAEGYSVSREKKESFPLTVTSAQKNPTAFYLCASSIRTGVVNQPQHFGDGTRLSIL.